This TCR beta chain is drawn from a study of regulatory T cells in long-lasting Graves disease. The time point was: newly diagnosed GD, antithyroid drugs for less than 3 months. The authors made the TCR library using RNA they extracted from PBMCs. It was by American Thyroid Association guidelines that Graves' disease was diagnosed. Relying on iRepertoire HTBI primers and Arm-PCR of CDR3 regions, the team built TCR beta libraries. In the original processing: Taken together, the samples had 62 TRBV and 15 or so TRBJ segments identified. TCRdb reanalysed the multiplex PCR reads using MiXCR and keeps one entry per CDR3 protein. The V and J calls and clone size come from TCRdb's table, not from the authors' own analysis. The data show about 560,000 distinct CDR3 sequences, with 15% to 20% seen just once and around 13% held by the top ten. Turning to this clonotype: A much bigger clone sits one base away, suggesting this may be a read error.

Trimming removed 1 base from V and 4 bases from J, with 8 bases in between. CDR1 and CDR2 from the germline V gene are SGHVS and FNYEAQ. The CDR3 has 14 amino acids. These data were likewise used in another study, on T cells in Graves' hyperthyroidism and ophthalmopathy.

The material was peripheral blood mononuclear cells (PBMCs), obtained at new diagnosis, from a patient treated with antithyroid drugs. The sequence was obtained from a man in his late teens or twenties with Graves disease. The J gene is TRBJ2-1, the V gene TRBV7-6; tentatively, D is TRBD2 (5 bases). The CDR3 region has the DNA TGTGCCAGCAGCTTAGAAACGGGATACAATGAGCAGTTCTTC. Protein sequence: CASSLETGYNEQFF.